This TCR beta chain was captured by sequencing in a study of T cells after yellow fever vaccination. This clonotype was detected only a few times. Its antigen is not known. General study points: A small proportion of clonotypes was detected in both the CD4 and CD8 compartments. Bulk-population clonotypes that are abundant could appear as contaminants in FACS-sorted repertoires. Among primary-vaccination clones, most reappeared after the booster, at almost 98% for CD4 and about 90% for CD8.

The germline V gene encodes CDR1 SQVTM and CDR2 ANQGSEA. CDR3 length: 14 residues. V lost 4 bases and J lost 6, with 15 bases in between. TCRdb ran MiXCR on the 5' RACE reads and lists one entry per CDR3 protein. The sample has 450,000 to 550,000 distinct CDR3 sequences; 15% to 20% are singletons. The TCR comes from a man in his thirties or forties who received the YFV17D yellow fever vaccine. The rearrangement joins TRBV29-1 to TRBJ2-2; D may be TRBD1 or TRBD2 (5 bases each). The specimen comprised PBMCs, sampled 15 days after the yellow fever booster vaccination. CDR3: CSVGTGTRAGELFF. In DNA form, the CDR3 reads TGCAGCGTTGGAACCGGGACCCGGGCCGGGGAGCTGTTTTTT.